What follows is one T cell receptor (beta chain) and its context. Its antigen remains unidentified. There are 14 residues in the CDR3. V was pared by 4 bases and J by 2 bases, with 9 bases between. CDR1 SGDLS and CDR2 YYNGEE come from the germline V gene. Researchers report immunoSEQ v3.0 was run at survey level. Sequencing was performed with immunoSEQ multiplex PCR; in TCRdb, only in-frame clones are kept and a portion is missing. Of some 30,000 clones listed, 90% are singletons. This entry comes from a study of long-term antiretroviral therapy in people with HIV. General study findings and limits: Dominance of pre-ART expanded clones persisted, fluctuating and often declining after ART.

The sequences come from unsorted PBMCs, collected 5.2 years after starting antiretroviral therapy. The chain combines TRBV9 with TRBJ1-4, with D possibly TRBD1 on 6 matching bases. The TCR sequence derives from a woman between 35 and 50 years old with HIV. Written as DNA, the CDR3 is TGTGCCAGCAGCTATGGACAGACTAATGAAAAACTGTTTTTT. Translated: CASSYGQTNEKLFF.